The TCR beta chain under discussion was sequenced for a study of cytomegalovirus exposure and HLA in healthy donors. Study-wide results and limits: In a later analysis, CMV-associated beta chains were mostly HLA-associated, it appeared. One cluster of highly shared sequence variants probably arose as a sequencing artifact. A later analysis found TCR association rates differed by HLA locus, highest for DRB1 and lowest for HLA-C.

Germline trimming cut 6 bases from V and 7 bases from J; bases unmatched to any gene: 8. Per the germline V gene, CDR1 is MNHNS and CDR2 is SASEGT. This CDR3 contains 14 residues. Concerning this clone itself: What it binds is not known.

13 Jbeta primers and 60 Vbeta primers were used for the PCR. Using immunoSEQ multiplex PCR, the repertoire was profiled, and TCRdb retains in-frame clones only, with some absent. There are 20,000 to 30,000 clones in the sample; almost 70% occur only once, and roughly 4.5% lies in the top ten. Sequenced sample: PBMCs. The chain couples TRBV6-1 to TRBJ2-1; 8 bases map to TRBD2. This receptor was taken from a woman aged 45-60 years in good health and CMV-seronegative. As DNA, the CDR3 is TGTGCCAGCAGAGGACCGGGACTAGGGAATGAGCAGTTCTTC. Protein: CASRGPGLGNEQFF.